The entry that follows covers one T cell receptor beta chain sequence. Only in-frame clones appear in the TCRdb table, and some are missing; sequencing was by immunoSEQ multiplex PCR. The sample yields 130,000 to 150,000 clones, 70% to 85% seen once. This entry belongs to a study of blood T cell repertoires in COVID-19. For the study at large: The cDNA or gDNA used as material had been derived from T cells, B-cell-depleted T cells, or PBMCs.

The CDR3 is 17 amino acids. Unmatched junction bases numbered 14, after V lost 7 bases and J lost 4 bases. CDR1 and CDR2 (germline): LGHNT, FRNRAP. Material for sequencing was peripheral blood. The TCR originated in a human donor in a cohort sampled during active COVID-19. This chain links TRBV12-5 with TRBJ2-2; 8 bases agree with TRBD1. The CDR3 DNA sequence: TGTGCTAGTGTAAACTACGTAGGACAGGGACTCACCGGGGAGCTGTTTTTT. Residues: CASVNYVGQGLTGELFF.